A selection of T cell receptor beta chains follows, all from one sample in a study of CD8 T cells in ankylosing spondylitis. TCRdb recomputed calls from the 5' RACE reads with MiXCR, one row per CDR3 protein. This sample yields roughly 700,000 distinct CDR3 sequences, of which 15% to 20% are seen a single time; 15% to 20% belongs to the top ten. The specimen was blood, either unsorted or a sorted T cell fraction (not recorded which). The receptors here all came from a male donor with ankylosing spondylitis. Each CDR3 is given with its conserved first and last residue. A D gene is named only where the DNA matches it firmly. Rows may omit the clone size; those that give it use once, few, many or a size class.

v_call: TRBV6-1
j_call: TRBJ2-6
clone_size: few
d_call: -
cdr3_aa: CASTSTRHSGANVLTF
cdr3_nt: TGTGCCAGCACCTCCACTCGTCACTCTGGGGCCAACGTCCTGACTTTC

v_call: TRBV27
j_call: TRBJ2-7
clone_size: -
d_call: -
cdr3_aa: CASGPGPKQPEQYF
cdr3_nt: TGTGCCAGCGGCCCCGGGCCAAAACAACCCGAGCAGTACTTC

v_call: TRBV6-4
j_call: TRBJ1-5
clone_size: -
d_call: -
cdr3_aa: CASSREANQPQHF
cdr3_nt: TGTGCCAGCAGCCGGGAAGCCAATCAGCCCCAGCATTTT

v_call: TRBV12-3/TRBV12-4
j_call: TRBJ1-1
clone_size: -
d_call: -
cdr3_aa: CASSLRTPSEAFF
cdr3_nt: TGTGCCAGCAGTTTACGGACACCCTCTGAAGCTTTCTTT

v_call: TRBV5-1
j_call: TRBJ2-7
clone_size: -
d_call: -
cdr3_aa: CASSLVGGAYEQYF
cdr3_nt: TGCGCCAGCAGCTTGGTTGGGGGAGCCTACGAGCAGTACTTC

v_call: TRBV4-1
j_call: TRBJ2-7
clone_size: few
d_call: TRBD2
cdr3_aa: CASSSRLAGDYEQYF
cdr3_nt: TGCGCCAGCAGCTCCAGACTAGCGGGCGACTACGAGCAGTACTTC

v_call: TRBV6-2/TRBV6-3
j_call: TRBJ2-5
clone_size: few
d_call: -
cdr3_aa: CASSYGLAETQYF
cdr3_nt: TGTGCCAGCAGTTATGGGCTAGCGGAGACCCAGTACTTC

v_call: TRBV7-2
j_call: TRBJ1-1
clone_size: -
d_call: -
cdr3_aa: CASSPNRVTTEAFF
cdr3_nt: TGTGCCAGCAGCCCGAATCGCGTTACCACTGAAGCTTTCTTT

v_call: TRBV20-1
j_call: TRBJ1-3
clone_size: few
d_call: TRBD1
cdr3_aa: CSAREHRGNGNTIYF
cdr3_nt: TGCAGTGCTAGAGAGCACAGGGGAAACGGAAACACCATATATTTT

v_call: TRBV18
j_call: TRBJ1-2
clone_size: few
d_call: -
cdr3_aa: CASSPGPEANGYTF
cdr3_nt: TGTGCCAGCTCACCGGGGCCAGAAGCAAATGGCTACACCTTC

v_call: TRBV29-1
j_call: TRBJ2-1
clone_size: few
d_call: -
cdr3_aa: CSVEKVEQFF
cdr3_nt: TGCAGCGTTGAAAAGGTTGAGCAGTTCTTC

v_call: TRBV5-1
j_call: TRBJ2-7
clone_size: few
d_call: TRBD1
cdr3_aa: CASSVGTDLYEQYF
cdr3_nt: TGCGCCAGCAGTGTCGGGACAGACCTCTACGAGCAGTACTTC

v_call: TRBV20-1
j_call: TRBJ2-1
clone_size: few
d_call: -
cdr3_aa: CSARGGGDYNEQFF
cdr3_nt: TGCAGTGCCAGGGGGGGGGGTGACTACAATGAGCAGTTCTTC

v_call: TRBV12-3/TRBV12-4
j_call: TRBJ2-7
clone_size: many
d_call: -
cdr3_aa: CASSLKQGYEQYF
cdr3_nt: TGTGCCAGCAGTTTAAAACAGGGCTACGAGCAGTACTTC

v_call: TRBV6-4
j_call: TRBJ2-3
clone_size: -
d_call: -
cdr3_aa: CATAPGLHTDTQYF
cdr3_nt: TGTGCCACGGCGCCGGGACTTCACACAGATACGCAGTATTTT

v_call: TRBV9
j_call: TRBJ2-1
clone_size: few
d_call: TRBD2
cdr3_aa: CASSVWSSGGMNNEQFF
cdr3_nt: TGTGCCAGCAGCGTATGGTCTAGCGGGGGGATGAACAATGAGCAGTTCTTC

v_call: TRBV27
j_call: TRBJ2-3
clone_size: few
d_call: TRBD2
cdr3_aa: CATNSGGGDTQYF
cdr3_nt: TGTGCCACCAATAGCGGGGGTGGAGATACGCAGTATTTT

v_call: TRBV20-1
j_call: TRBJ2-1
clone_size: few
d_call: TRBD2
cdr3_aa: CSARGFGTSSDEQFF
cdr3_nt: TGCAGTGCTAGAGGTTTCGGGACTAGTAGTGATGAGCAGTTCTTC

v_call: TRBV3-1
j_call: TRBJ2-1
clone_size: -
d_call: TRBD2
cdr3_aa: CASSQGDYLNEQFF
cdr3_nt: TGTGCCAGCAGCCAGGGGGACTACCTCAATGAGCAGTTCTTC

v_call: TRBV20-1
j_call: TRBJ1-1
clone_size: -
d_call: -
cdr3_aa: CSAETGDKNTEAFF
cdr3_nt: TGCAGTGCCGAGACCGGAGATAAGAACACTGAAGCTTTCTTT

v_call: TRBV3-1
j_call: TRBJ2-5
clone_size: many
d_call: TRBD2
cdr3_aa: CASSQDSPASGSQETQYF
cdr3_nt: TGTGCCAGCAGCCAAGATTCACCGGCTAGCGGGAGCCAAGAGACCCAGTACTTC

v_call: TRBV12-3/TRBV12-4
j_call: TRBJ1-2
clone_size: -
d_call: -
cdr3_aa: CASSIWTSGYTF
cdr3_nt: TGTGCCAGCAGCATATGGACTTCTGGCTACACCTTC

v_call: TRBV2
j_call: TRBJ2-1
clone_size: -
d_call: TRBD2
cdr3_aa: CASSELREGVREQFF
cdr3_nt: TGTGCCAGCAGTGAATTGCGGGAGGGCGTTCGAGAGCAGTTCTTC

v_call: TRBV3-1
j_call: TRBJ1-2
clone_size: few
d_call: -
cdr3_aa: CASSQGRGENYGYTF
cdr3_nt: TGTGCCAGCAGCCAAGGCCGAGGGGAGAACTATGGCTACACCTTC

v_call: TRBV7-9
j_call: TRBJ2-3
clone_size: -
d_call: -
cdr3_aa: CASSLAFGGSTDTQYF
cdr3_nt: TGTGCCAGCAGCTTAGCGTTTGGGGGTAGCACAGATACGCAGTATTTT